The sequence of this TCR beta chain was determined in a study of tumor-infiltrating lymphocytes in oesophageal squamous cell carcinoma. One entry per CDR3 protein results from TCRdb running MiXCR on the reads. The sample holds more than 10,000 distinct CDR3 sequences; more than 50% are singletons and the top ten take roughly three fifths. V trimming: 2 bases; J trimming: 5 bases; junction bases outside the gene matches: 8. CDR1 and CDR2 from the germline V gene are MNHEY and SMNVEV (reference sequence). The CDR3 covers 15 residues. The genes are TRBV27 and TRBJ2-5; 7 bases map to TRBD2. Sequenced: blood. The source of this sequence is a female donor with esophageal squamous cell carcinoma. CDR3 loop: CASSLKWEGFETQYF. The DNA for the CDR3 is TGTGCCAGCAGTTTAAAGTGGGAGGGTTTTGAGACCCAGTACTTC.